The clone carrying this T cell receptor beta chain has a handful of counts. As yet, its antigen is unknown. This specimen belongs to a study of neurological immune-mediated disorders. Each CDR3 protein gets one entry after TCRdb re-called the 5' RACE reads with MiXCR. The table lists roughly 66,000 distinct CDR3 sequences, about 5% of them singletons. General observations from the study: Among 34 multiple sclerosis patients, 18 had repertoires that phylogenetic grouping placed in one related-CDR3 cluster, a possible signature.

The V gene's germline CDR1 is DFQATT and CDR2 SNEGSKA (reference sequence). Trimming stripped 0 bases from V and 6 bases from J, with 11 bases between. The CDR3 is made up of 13 amino acids. This sequence was found in a woman between 65 and 79 years old with multiple sclerosis. The sample consisted of PBMCs. The V call is TRBV20-1, the J call TRBJ1-2; no definite D call. The CDR3: CSARERTVNGYTF. CDR3 nucleotides: TGCAGTGCTAGAGAACGGACGGTGAATGGCTACACCTTC.